One and the same sample provided the 9 T cell receptor beta chains below, sequenced in a study of regulatory T cells in long-lasting Graves disease. As for time point: newly diagnosed GD, antithyroid drugs for less than 3 months. RNA from PBMCs was the source of the TCR library. Construction of TCR beta libraries relied on iRepertoire HTBI primers and on Arm-PCR targeting CDR3 regions. In TCRdb, the multiplex PCR reads were re-called with MiXCR into one record per CDR3 protein. Of hundreds of thousands of distinct CDR3 sequences in the sample, about a sixth were seen once. The same data also went into a second study, on T cells in Graves' hyperthyroidism and ophthalmopathy.

The sample consisted of peripheral blood mononuclear cells (PBMCs), taken at new diagnosis, from a patient treated with antithyroid drugs. The receptors were sampled from a man aged 35 to 55 with Graves disease.

Ten or more counts support this clonotype. The chain employs TRBV11-3 and TRBJ2-1; 7 bases are shared with TRBD2. Looked up from germline, CDR1 is SGHNT and CDR2 is YENEEA. Losses at the gene ends were 5 bases for V and 4 bases for J; bases not matched to a gene: 8. The CDR3 is 15 amino acids. The CDR3: CASSLTSRIYNEQFF. CDR3 DNA: TGTGCCAGCAGCCTGACTAGCCGGATTTACAATGAGCAGTTCTTC.

This clonotype came up many times. This rearrangement joins TRBV18 to TRBJ2-7; D tentatively fits TRBD1 or TRBD2 (5 bases each). CDR3 length: 15 amino acids. Germline CDR1 is KGHSH and CDR2 is LQKENI. V was pared by 3 bases and J by 3 bases, with 15 bases between. The CDR3 DNA is TGTGCCAGCTCACCGCTAGGGACCGGAAACTACGAGCAGTACTTC. Amino acid sequence: CASSPLGTGNYEQYF.

This chain uses TRBV5-1 with TRBJ2-1; D is uncertain. The ends were cut back, 0 bases at V and 7 bases at J, with 8 bases in the middle. Germline lookup yields CDR1 SGHRS and CDR2 YFSETQ. This CDR3 region has 13 residues. CDR3 region: CASSLGAANEQFF. The DNA of the CDR3 is TGCGCCAGCAGCTTGGGGGCGGCTAATGAGCAGTTCTTC.

The chain uses TRBV5-8 and TRBJ2-5, with D perhaps TRBD1 (5 bases). The germline V gene encodes CDR1 SGHTS and CDR2 YDEGEE. The CDR3 consists of 14 residues. The germline V and J ends were trimmed by 0 bases and 4 bases, with 10 bases remaining between them. CDR3 residues: CASSLGGFRETQYF. The CDR3 DNA reads TGTGCCAGCAGCTTGGGGGGCTTTAGAGAGACCCAGTACTTC. Full variable domain (missing parts from reference TRBV5-8 and TRBJ2-5): EAGVTQSPTHLIKTRGQQATLRCSPISGHTSVYWYQQALGLGLQFLLWYDEGEERNRGNFPPRFSGRQFPNYSSELNVNALELEDSALYLCASSLGGFRETQYFGPGTRLLVL.

This clonotype was seen many times. The chain has TRBV7-2 and TRBJ2-3; TRBD1 matches 7 bases. This CDR3 has 17 amino acids. Trimming at V came to 5 bases and at J to 2 bases, leaving 13 bases not matched to a gene. Germline-derived CDR1 and CDR2 are SGHTA and FQGNSA. This CDR3 is CASSLGSAGGITDTQYF. Here the CDR3 DNA reads TGTGCCAGCAGCCTAGGCTCGGCAGGGGGAATCACAGATACGCAGTATTTT.

There are a few counts of this clonotype. This sequence joins TRBV19 and TRBJ2-1; the D is unclear. The germline V and J ends were trimmed by 3 bases and 4 bases, with 7 bases remaining between them. Germline CDR1 is LNHDA and CDR2 is SQIVND (reference sequence). The CDR3 has 13 amino acids. CDR3 protein: CASSIGIYNEQFF. As DNA, the CDR3 is TGTGCCAGTAGTATCGGAATATACAATGAGCAGTTCTTC. The whole variable domain, filled in from reference TRBV19 and TRBJ2-1, reads DGGITQSPKYLFRKEGQNVTLSCEQNLNHDAMYWYRQDPGQGLRLIYYSQIVNDFQKGDIAEGYSVSREKKESFPLTVTSAQKNPTAFYLCASSIGIYNEQFFGPGTRLTVL.

This clonotype occurred many times. One junction end disagrees with the germline gene, perhaps due to a read error. V usage is TRBV27 and J usage is TRBJ2-3; D not resolved. CDR1 is MNHEY and CDR2 is SMNVEV in the germline V gene (reference sequence). The CDR3 extends over 15 amino acids. CDR3 DNA sequence: TGTGCCAGCACTTTACGCCCATCAGGCACAGATACGCAGTATTTT. Protein sequence: CASTLRPSGTDTQYF.

In this sample, this clonotype turned up many times. The chain links TRBV28 to TRBJ1-2; possible D gene TRBD1, 6 bases. This CDR3 has 13 residues. V lost 7 bases and J 4 bases, leaving 13 bases between the germline ends. Germline V gene lookup returns CDR1 MDHEN and CDR2 SYDVKM. In DNA, the CDR3 is TGTGCCAGCACCCCTCAGGGGATCTATGGCTACACCTTC. Amino acid sequence: CASTPQGIYGYTF.

Ten or more counts support this clonotype. The chain joins TRBV6-1 to TRBJ2-5; 7 bases align to TRBD2. The trim removed 6 bases at V and 2 bases at J, leaving 6 bases unmatched. The CDR3 contains 14 residues. Germline CDR1 and CDR2: MNHNS and SASEGT. CDR3 loop: CASSPLATQETQYF. CDR3 DNA sequence: TGTGCCAGCAGCCCACTAGCGACTCAAGAGACCCAGTACTTC.